Shown below are 26 T cell receptor beta chains from a single sample sequenced in a study of blood T cell repertoires in COVID-19. Libraries were prepared by immunoSEQ multiplex PCR; TCRdb keeps only in-frame clonotypes and omits some of them. Of roughly 140,000 clones listed, about 80% were seen once; the top ten hold approximately 8%. Sequencing was performed on peripheral blood. The receptor source for this set is a human donor in a cohort sampled during active COVID-19.

This chain joins TRBV27 and TRBJ1-2; TRBD1 agrees at 11 bases. With V trimmed by 0 bases and J by 8 bases, 2 bases remained unmatched. Germline assignment: CDR1 MNHEY and CDR2 SMNVEV (reference sequence). The CDR3 is made up of 14 amino acids. The CDR3 DNA sequence: TGTGCCAGCAGTTTATCTGGACAGGGGGCCGGCTACACCTTC. It is translated as CASSLSGQGAGYTF.

This clone was picked up many times. This chain connects TRBV4-2 to TRBJ2-1; weak D call: TRBD2 (7 bases). Germline loops: CDR1 LGHNA, CDR2 YNFKEQ. V shed 0 bases and J shed 9 bases, with 15 bases lying between them. The CDR3 spans 15 residues. The CDR3 spells CASSQDSGGASEQFF. CDR3 sequence (DNA): TGTGCCAGCAGCCAAGATAGTGGGGGGGCCAGTGAGCAGTTCTTC.

The CDR3 nucleotides read TGTGCCAGCAGCCTCTGGGGGGACTCCTACAATGAGCAGTTCTTC. Translating it yields CASSLWGDSYNEQFF. The chain couples TRBV3-1 (or the pseudogene TRBV3-2) to TRBJ2-1; TRBD2 might be the D (6 bases). Germline V CDR1 and CDR2: LGHDT, YNNKEL (reference sequence). V dropped 4 bases and J dropped 0 bases, with 10 bases sitting between them. The CDR3 totals 15 residues.

The rearrangement uses TRBV3-1 (or the pseudogene TRBV3-2) and TRBJ2-7, with TRBD1 matching over 10 bases. V was clipped by 4 bases and J by 0 bases; unmatched bases: 9. There are 17 residues in the CDR3. CDR1 is LGHDT, CDR2 YNNKEL, per germline (reference sequence). The DNA for the CDR3 is TGTGCCAGCAGCCCCCGGGACAGGGGCCTTAGCTCCTACGAGCAGTACTTC. This encodes CASSPRDRGLSSYEQYF.

This clone occurred a few times. The chain combines TRBV5-1 with TRBJ2-7; 8 bases are a match to TRBD2. The CDR3 spans 13 residues. The J segment lost 3 bases and the V segment lost 6 bases, leaving 5 bases of the junction unmatched. In germline, CDR1 is SGHRS, CDR2 YFSETQ. For the CDR3, the DNA is TGCGCCAGCACCCCGGGGGGGGACTACGAGCAGTACTTC. Its translation is CASTPGGDYEQYF.

V is TRBV28 and J is TRBJ2-7; D might be TRBD1 (5 bases). This CDR3 comprises 14 residues. Germline V gene sequence: CDR1 MDHEN, CDR2 SYDVKM. Trimming stripped 3 bases from V and 6 bases from J, with 15 bases between. The CDR3 sequence: CASSLMGHIPEQYF. CDR3 bases: TGTGCCAGCAGTTTGATGGGGCATATTCCCGAGCAGTACTTC.

This clone was found once. The V and J genes are TRBV7-9 and TRBJ1-1; D gene uncertain. V dropped 5 bases and J dropped 1 base, with 14 bases sitting between them. The CDR3 consists of 15 residues. In germline, CDR1 is SEHNR, CDR2 FQNEAQ (reference sequence). The CDR3 sequence is CASSPRRGQNTEAFF. The CDR3, as DNA: TGTGCCAGCAGCCCCCGAAGAGGCCAGAACACTGAAGCTTTCTTT.

The CDR3 is CASSFLGGGTGELFF. The CDR3 nucleotides are TGTGCCAGCAGTTTTCTTGGGGGCGGCACCGGGGAGCTGTTTTTT. The chain couples TRBV27 to TRBJ2-2; D possibly corresponds to TRBD1 (6 bases). Germline lookup yields CDR1 MNHEY and CDR2 SMNVEV (reference sequence). The V end was cut by 3 bases, the J end by 4 bases, with 12 bases between. The CDR3 consists of 15 residues.

This rearrangement joins TRBV7-9 to TRBJ2-5; 12 bases agree with TRBD2. Germline V CDR1 and CDR2: SEHNR, FQNEAQ (reference sequence). Trimming cost V 2 bases and J 1 base; bases outside gene matches: 8. This CDR3 spans 18 amino acids. The CDR3 here is CASSLPSGGAGTQETQYF. For the CDR3, the DNA is TGTGCCAGCAGCTTACCTAGCGGGGGGGCCGGTACCCAAGAGACCCAGTACTTC.

The chain's CDR3 is CASSHSVNTGELFF. For the CDR3, the DNA is TGTGCCAGCAGTCATAGCGTGAACACCGGGGAGCTGTTTTTT. V is TRBV28 and J is TRBJ2-2, with D possibly matching TRBD2 (5 bases). Looked up from germline, CDR1 is MDHEN and CDR2 is SYDVKM. V gave up 5 bases and J gave up 1 base, with 8 bases separating them. The CDR3 spans 14 residues.

The chain employs TRBV5-6 and TRBJ1-2, with TRBD1 identical over 10 bases. Trimming cost V 5 bases and J 3 bases; bases outside gene matches: 7. CDR1 and CDR2 from the germline V gene are SGHDT and YYEEEE. The CDR3 covers 15 residues. CDR3 loop: CASRTGTGVYYGYTF. CDR3 coding DNA: TGTGCCAGCAGGACAGGGACAGGGGTTTACTATGGCTACACCTTC. Looking up the rest from reference TRBV5-6 and TRBJ1-2 gives the full variable domain: DAGVTQSPTHLIKTRGQQVTLRCSPKSGHDTVSWYQQALGQGPQFIFQYYEEEERQRGNFPDRFSGHQFPNYSSELNVNALLLGDSALYLCASRTGTGVYYGYTFGSGTRLTVV.

This chain links TRBV18 with TRBJ1-1; TRBD1 might be the D (5 bases). Germline CDR1 KGHSH, CDR2 LQKENI. The CDR3 covers 15 residues. Trimming took off 0 bases at V and 4 bases at J, with 12 bases between the two ends. CDR3 bases: TGTGCCAGCTCACCACCGGGGCAAATTTTCACTGAAGCTTTCTTT. Its translation is CASSPPGQIFTEAFF.

The chain employs TRBV18 and TRBJ2-5; 7 bases agree with TRBD2. Per the germline V gene, CDR1 is KGHSH and CDR2 is LQKENI. The junction had 13 bases not matched to a gene; V was cut back by 5 bases and J by 1 base. There are 17 residues in the CDR3. The CDR3 DNA follows: TGTGCCAGCTCATCTAACTCTGGGAGCGGGGTCCAAGAGACCCAGTACTTC. Translating gives CASSSNSGSGVQETQYF.

V is TRBV6-4 and J is TRBJ1-5, with D maybe TRBD1 (6 bases). CDR3 length: 14 amino acids. Germline CDR1 and CDR2: MRHNA and SNTAGT. Trimming stripped 7 bases from V and 3 bases from J, with 13 bases between. The CDR3 DNA follows: TGTGCCAGCATCGAGGGGGACGCCAATCAGCCCCAGCATTTT. Protein: CASIEGDANQPQHF.

The rearrangement uses TRBV5-5 and TRBJ1-3; D is uncertain. The CDR3 has 13 residues. Germline V CDR1 and CDR2: SGHKS, YYEKEE (reference sequence). The V end was cut by 3 bases, the J end by 8 bases, with 12 bases between. The CDR3 is CASSSPRGHTIYF. The CDR3 DNA reads as TGTGCCAGCAGCTCCCCGCGGGGTCACACCATATATTTT. Full variable domain (rest looked up from reference TRBV5-5 and TRBJ1-3): DAGVTQSPTHLIKTRGQQVTLRCSPISGHKSVSWYQQVLGQGPQFIFQYYEKEERGRGNFPDRFSARQFPNYSSELNVNALLLGDSALYLCASSSPRGHTIYFGEGSWLTVV.

The chain joins TRBV2 to TRBJ1-6; TRBD1 matches at 7 bases. Germline trimming cut 2 bases from V and 5 bases from J; bases unmatched to any gene: 3. Looked up from germline, CDR1 is SNHLY and CDR2 is FYNNEI. The CDR3 extends over 15 amino acids. The CDR3 nucleotides read TGTGCCAGCAGTGAACTGACAGGGAATAATTCACCCCTCCACTTT. It translates to CASSELTGNNSPLHF.

The V call is TRBV12-3 or TRBV12-4, the J call TRBJ1-6, with 7 bases lining up with TRBD1. Trimming took 6 bases from V and 7 from J; bases not matched to a gene: 3. There are 13 residues in the CDR3. CDR3 nucleotide sequence: TGTGCCAGCAGCGGGACAGCCAATTCACCCCTCCACTTT. Translation gives CASSGTANSPLHF.

Here the CDR3 reads CASSLTWQGETQYF. Written as DNA, the CDR3 is TGTGCCAGCTCCTTGACCTGGCAGGGAGAGACCCAGTACTTC. This chain links TRBV6-5 with TRBJ2-5; possibly TRBD1 for D (5 bases). Germline loops: CDR1 MNHEY, CDR2 SVGAGI. V dropped 8 bases and J dropped 4 bases, with 17 bases sitting between them. There are 14 residues in the CDR3.

The chain carries TRBV9 and TRBJ2-1; no clear D. Trimming left V 3 bases short and J 3 bases short, with 7 bases between. This CDR3 is built from 13 residues. Looked up from germline, CDR1 is SGDLS and CDR2 is YYNGEE. CDR3 DNA: TGTGCCAGCAGCGGCGACATCTACAATGAGCAGTTCTTC. Encoded protein: CASSGDIYNEQFF.

V usage is TRBV7-2 and J usage is TRBJ2-1; possible D gene TRBD2, 6 bases. The CDR3 has 13 residues. V was shortened by 8 bases and J by 2 bases, with 10 bases between the two germline ends. Per the germline V gene, CDR1 is SGHTA and CDR2 is FQGNSA. The CDR3 DNA sequence: TGTGCCAGCCGGGACTCAGCCTACAATGAGCAGTTCTTC. Its translation is CASRDSAYNEQFF.

The chain is built from TRBV18 and TRBJ1-4; D is unclear. With 2 bases removed from V and 3 bases from J, the gap between germline ends came to 7 bases. The CDR3 covers 14 residues. CDR1 and CDR2 from the germline V gene are KGHSH and LQKENI. This CDR3 is CASSPSGANEKLFF. CDR3 sequence (DNA): TGTGCCAGCTCACCAAGCGGGGCTAATGAAAAACTGTTTTTT.

The V and J genes are TRBV13 and TRBJ2-2; no clear D. The CDR3 is made up of 17 amino acids. V gave up 4 bases and J gave up 6 bases, with 21 bases separating them. CDR1 is PRHDT and CDR2 is FYEKMQ in the germline V gene (reference sequence). The CDR3 region has the DNA TGTGCCAGCAGCTCGATAACTAAGGTCCTGGCGGCCGGGGAGCTGTTTTTT. Its translation: CASSSITKVLAAGELFF.

This clone has more than one count but fewer than ten. Distinct nucleotide sequences in the sample also encode this CDR3. The rearrangement uses TRBV2 and TRBJ1-2, with 9 bases lining up with TRBD1. In germline, CDR1 is SNHLY, CDR2 FYNNEI. The CDR3 contains 12 residues. With V trimmed by 8 bases and J by 8 bases, 6 bases remained unmatched. CDR3 bases: TGTGCCAGCTCGGTTGGGACAGGGGGCTACACCTTC. It codes for CASSVGTGGYTF.

The chain links TRBV29-1 to TRBJ1-2, with 9 positions matching TRBD1. CDR1 and CDR2 (germline): SQVTM, ANQGSEA. The CDR3 totals 16 residues. The ends lost 0 bases at V and 2 bases at J; junction bases unmatched: 7. The DNA of the CDR3 is TGCAGCGTTGAAGAAATTCCGGGACAGGGCAACTATGGCTACACCTTC. Translating it yields CSVEEIPGQGNYGYTF. Looking up the rest from reference TRBV29-1 and TRBJ1-2 gives the full variable domain: SAVISQKPSRDICQRGTSLTIQCQVDSQVTMMFWYRQQPGQSLTLIATANQGSEATYESGFVIDKFPISRPNLTFSTLTVSNMSPEDSSIYLCSVEEIPGQGNYGYTFGSGTRLTVV.

The gene calls are TRBV27 and TRBJ2-3; D might be TRBD1 (5 bases). The CDR3 spans 15 residues. Germline V lookup: CDR1 MNHEY, CDR2 SMNVEV (reference sequence). V shed 6 bases and J shed 0 bases, with 13 bases lying between them. This CDR3 is CASRLGPTSTDTQYF. CDR3 bases: TGTGCCAGCAGGTTGGGGCCCACTAGCACAGATACGCAGTATTTT.

The chain employs TRBV9 and TRBJ1-3, with D possibly TRBD1 on 5 matching bases. This CDR3 has 16 amino acids. Germline V gene data show CDR1 as SGDLS and CDR2 as YYNGEE. Between the trimmed V and J ends, which lost 2 bases and 0 bases, there was a span of 12 bases. Here the CDR3 DNA reads TGTGCCAGCAGCGTGACCCAGGGTTACTCTGGAAACACCATATATTTT. Protein product: CASSVTQGYSGNTIYF.